One sample yielded the 30 T cell receptor beta chains listed below, sequenced in a study of cytomegalovirus exposure and HLA in healthy donors. Amplification used 60 Vbeta primers and 13 Jbeta primers. Data came from immunoSEQ multiplex PCR; TCRdb stores just in-frame clones and leaves some out. The table has roughly 100,000 clones, 15% seen once; the top ten hold more than 0.65%. The sample comprised PBMCs. These receptors all stem from a female donor in good health and CMV-seronegative.

The J gene is TRBJ1-3, the V gene TRBV30; D is uncertain. The V end was cut by 0 bases, the J end by 2 bases, with 14 bases between. CDR3 length: 16 amino acids. The germline gives CDR1 GTSNPN, CDR2 SVGIG (reference sequence). In nucleotides, the CDR3 is TGTGCCTGGAGTGTAGGTGGCCGCGGAGCTGGAAACACCATATATTTT. Translating it yields CAWSVGGRGAGNTIYF. The whole variable domain, remainder taken from reference TRBV30 and TRBJ1-3, is SQTIHQWPATLVQPVGSPLSLECTVEGTSNPNLYWYRQAAGRGLQLLFYSVGIGQISSEVPQNLSASRPQDRQFILSSKKLLLSDSGFYLCAWSVGGRGAGNTIYFGEGSWLTVV.

This clone was counted between two and nine times. V usage is TRBV6-4 and J usage is TRBJ1-1; D gene unclear. The CDR3 is made up of 14 amino acids. The V gene's germline CDR1 is MRHNA and CDR2 SNTAGT. V dropped 5 bases and J dropped 4 bases, with 14 bases sitting between them. For the CDR3, the DNA is TGTGCCAGCAGTATGAGCCATGAGGGCACTGAAGCTTTCTTT. Translation: CASSMSHEGTEAFF.

This CDR3 is CASSLDSLNYGYTF. The CDR3 coding sequence is TGTGCCAGCAGCTTGGACAGTCTTAACTATGGCTACACCTTC. This chain connects TRBV5-4 to TRBJ1-2; D call uncertain. CDR1 and CDR2 (germline): SGHNT, YYREEE (reference sequence). V dropped 0 bases and J dropped 1 base, with 7 bases sitting between them. The CDR3 loop spans 14 amino acids.

The chain carries TRBV6-4 and TRBJ1-2; D gene uncertain. Trimming cost V 6 bases and J 4 bases, with 12 bases left between them. This CDR3 spans 13 amino acids. CDR1 and CDR2 (germline): MRHNA, SNTAGT. The CDR3 region has the DNA TGTGCCAGCAGCGCCGGTCGTCCCTATGGCTACACCTTC. Its protein product is CASSAGRPYGYTF.

The chain uses TRBV7-9 and TRBJ2-7, with 13 positions matching TRBD2. V lost 5 bases and J lost 5; bases outside the gene matches: 6. This CDR3 is built from 15 residues. Germline-derived CDR1 and CDR2 are SEHNR and FQNEAQ (reference sequence). The CDR3 region is CASSVTSGRAHEQYF. In DNA form, the CDR3 reads TGTGCCAGCAGCGTTACTAGCGGGAGGGCCCACGAGCAGTACTTC.

The chain joins TRBV5-1 to TRBJ2-7; a weak D match, TRBD2 (6 bases). This CDR3 region has 14 residues. Deletions cut 4 bases from V and 2 bases from J, with 13 bases between. Germline V gene sequence: CDR1 SGHRS, CDR2 YFSETQ. CDR3 DNA: TGCGCCAGCAGCGGCGGGACGTTGACCTACGAGCAGTACTTC. Encoded protein: CASSGGTLTYEQYF. The full variable domain, in which reference TRBV5-1 and TRBJ2-7 provide the parts outside the CDR3, is KAGVTQTPRYLIKTRGQQVTLSCSPISGHRSVSWYQQTPGQGLQFLFEYFSETQRNKGNFPGRFSGRQFSNSRSEMNVSTLELGDSALYLCASSGGTLTYEQYFGPGTRLTVT.

This chain links TRBV6-6 with TRBJ1-2; D is undetermined. In germline, CDR1 is MNHNY, CDR2 SVGAGI (reference sequence). Trimming removed 4 bases at V and 1 base at J, with 13 bases between. The CDR3 consists of 15 residues. This chain's CDR3 is CASSLQPPLNYGYTF. The CDR3 bases are TGTGCCAGCAGTTTACAGCCTCCACTTAACTATGGCTACACCTTC.

This chain links TRBV29-1 with TRBJ2-1; maybe TRBD1 (6 bases). There are 15 residues in the CDR3. Germline-derived CDR1 and CDR2 are SQVTM and ANQGSEA. V lost 4 bases to trimming and J lost 0 bases, with 13 bases between them. CDR3 residues: CSVGRGQLSYNEQFF. The CDR3 DNA follows: TGCAGCGTTGGACGAGGACAGCTCTCCTACAATGAGCAGTTCTTC.

This chain joins TRBV27 and TRBJ1-5, with TRBD1 matching over 7 bases. CDR3 length: 17 amino acids. V lost 5 bases, J lost 1 base, and 11 bases stayed unmatched. The germline gives CDR1 MNHEY, CDR2 SMNVEV (reference sequence). In nucleotides, the CDR3 is TGTGCCAGCAGTACAACCGGGACAGCCCGAAGCAATCAGCCCCAGCATTTT. This sequence encodes CASSTTGTARSNQPQHF.

The chain couples TRBV2 to TRBJ1-2; 10 bases map to TRBD1. Germline V CDR1 and CDR2: SNHLY, FYNNEI. V was clipped by 5 bases and J by 5 bases; unmatched bases: 11. CDR3 length: 16 residues. CDR3 nucleotides: TGTGCCAGCAGTCCAGACAGGGGGCGTCGGAGTTATGGCTACACCTTC. Its protein product is CASSPDRGRRSYGYTF.

This clone has more than one count but fewer than ten. The chain joins TRBV18 to TRBJ2-3; 8 bases fit TRBD1. Germline CDR1 reads KGHSH; CDR2 reads LQKENI. The CDR3 loop spans 13 amino acids. Trimming removed 3 bases from V and 6 bases from J; junction bases left unmatched: 2. The CDR3 region has the DNA TGTGCCAGCTCACCGGGACAGGTGGATACGCAGTATTTT. This sequence encodes CASSPGQVDTQYF. Full variable domain (rest looked up from reference TRBV18 and TRBJ2-3): NAGVMQNPRHLVRRRGQEARLRCSPMKGHSHVYWYRQLPEEGLKFMVYLQKENIIDESGMPKERFSAEFPKEGPSILRIQQVVRGDSAAYFCASSPGQVDTQYFGPGTRLTVL.

The gene calls are TRBV27 and TRBJ2-2, with D perhaps TRBD1 (6 bases). The CDR3 sequence is 16 residues long. Germline V gives CDR1 MNHEY, CDR2 SMNVEV (reference sequence). V was clipped by 6 bases and J by 1 base, with 15 bases between them. DNA of the CDR3: TGTGCCAGCAGATTCCAGGGGACGATGAACACCGGGGAGCTGTTTTTT. Translation gives CASRFQGTMNTGELFF.

This clone was counted a few times. This chain links TRBV5-1 with TRBJ2-3; D may be TRBD1 (5 bases). The CDR3 sequence is 16 residues long. The V gene's germline CDR1 is SGHRS and CDR2 YFSETQ. Trimming left V 0 bases short and J 2 bases short, with 13 bases between. Here the CDR3 DNA reads TGCGCCAGCAGCTTGGGACCCTTAGGGGCCACAGATACGCAGTATTTT. The encoded protein is CASSLGPLGATDTQYF. Together with reference TRBV5-1 and TRBJ2-3, the CDR3 gives the full variable domain: KAGVTQTPRYLIKTRGQQVTLSCSPISGHRSVSWYQQTPGQGLQFLFEYFSETQRNKGNFPGRFSGRQFSNSRSEMNVSTLELGDSALYLCASSLGPLGATDTQYFGPGTRLTVL.

Only a few counts were recorded for this clone. The chain recombines TRBV9 with TRBJ2-5, with D possibly matching TRBD2 (5 bases). The CDR3 loop spans 12 amino acids. Per germline, CDR1 SGDLS and CDR2 YYNGEE. V was shortened by 2 bases and J by 3 bases, with 5 bases between the two germline ends. This CDR3 reads CASSVGEETQYF. CDR3 sequence (DNA): TGTGCCAGCAGCGTCGGGGAAGAGACCCAGTACTTC.

This clone appeared a few times. The chain couples TRBV6-6 to TRBJ1-1, with TRBD1 as a possible D gene (6 bases). CDR1 MNHNY and CDR2 SVGAGI come from the germline V gene (reference sequence). Trimming took 5 bases from V and 8 from J, leaving 15 bases between them. This CDR3 is 13 amino acids long. The CDR3: CASSPPGQSEAFF. The CDR3, as DNA: TGTGCCAGCAGTCCGCCCGGACAGTCCGAAGCTTTCTTT.

This clone was picked up a small number of times. The genes are TRBV7-9 and TRBJ2-7; 9 bases are a match to TRBD1. Germline V lookup: CDR1 SEHNR, CDR2 FQNEAQ (reference sequence). The length of the CDR3 is 16 residues. V lost 5 bases, J lost 3 bases, and 11 bases stayed unmatched. The CDR3 nucleotides are TGTGCCAGCAGCCAGAACGGACAGGGGAGTCTCTACGAGCAGTACTTC. Its translation: CASSQNGQGSLYEQYF.

The V and J genes are TRBV6-1 and TRBJ1-1; D gene ambiguous. Trimming took off 6 bases at V and 1 base at J, with 9 bases between the two ends. Germline CDR1 is MNHNS and CDR2 is SASEGT. This CDR3 has 13 amino acids. The CDR3 reads CASSTQPNTEAFF. CDR3 coding DNA: TGTGCCAGCAGCACACAGCCGAACACTGAAGCTTTCTTT.

The genes are TRBV7-3 and TRBJ2-3; the D is unclear. The CDR3 length is 13 residues. The V gene lost 3 bases and the J gene lost 4 bases, with 8 bases spanning the gap. The germline V gene encodes CDR1 SGHTA and CDR2 FQGTGA. The CDR3, as DNA: TGTGCCAGCAGCTTTTTCCCCTCAGATACGCAGTATTTT. This sequence encodes CASSFFPSDTQYF.

This clone showed up just a few times. The chain links TRBV11-2 to TRBJ2-3, with D maybe TRBD2 (6 bases). V lost 1 base, J lost 0 bases, and 11 bases lay in between. CDR1 is SGHAT and CDR2 is FQNNGV in the germline V gene. The length of the CDR3 is 16 residues. Here the CDR3 reads CASSLAAGFSTDTQYF. The CDR3 DNA is TGTGCCAGCAGCTTAGCGGCGGGGTTTAGCACAGATACGCAGTATTTT. The variable domain in full, with the rest retrieved from reference TRBV11-2 and TRBJ2-3, is EAGVAQSPRYKIIEKRQSVAFWCNPISGHATLYWYQQILGQGPKLLIQFQNNGVVDDSQLPKDRFSAERLKGVDSTLKIQPAKLEDSAVYLCASSLAAGFSTDTQYFGPGTRLTVL.

This clone has only a few counts. The J gene is TRBJ2-5, the V gene TRBV27; no firm D call. V lost 5 bases and J 4 bases, leaving 5 bases between the germline ends. The CDR3 loop spans 11 amino acids. Germline V CDR1 and CDR2: MNHEY, SMNVEV (reference sequence). CDR3 residues: CASSNGETQYF. For the CDR3, the DNA is TGTGCCAGCAGTAACGGAGAGACCCAGTACTTC.

The table lists this clone with a few counts. The chain links TRBV15 to TRBJ1-1; D is perhaps TRBD1 (5 bases). Germline V gene data show CDR1 as LNHNV and CDR2 as YYDKDF (reference sequence). This CDR3 region has 13 residues. V was cut by 1 base and J by 7 bases, with 10 bases left in between. DNA of the CDR3: TGTGCCACCAGCAGAGGACAGCTTAGTGAAGCTTTCTTT. This sequence encodes CATSRGQLSEAFF.

V gene TRBV19 combines with J gene TRBJ1-1, with 8 bases fitting TRBD1. The germline V gene has CDR1 LNHDA and CDR2 SQIVND (reference sequence). Losses at the gene ends were 5 bases for V and 0 bases for J; bases not matched to a gene: 8. There are 16 residues in the CDR3. CDR3 residues: CASSFGQGGMNTEAFF. CDR3 nucleotide sequence: TGTGCCAGTAGTTTCGGACAGGGTGGTATGAACACTGAAGCTTTCTTT.

The table lists this clone with a few counts. V and J are TRBV21-1 and TRBJ2-5; the table assigns TRBD2, which was not confirmed against the DNA. TRBV21-1 is termed a pseudogene. The CDR3 runs to 12 residues. The CDR3 DNA sequence: TGTGCCAGCAGCAAAACTCAAGAGACCCAGTACTTC. Its translation is CASSKTQETQYF.

The V call is TRBV7-9, the J call TRBJ2-1, with D perhaps matching TRBD2 (5 bases). Germline V CDR1 and CDR2: SEHNR, FQNEAQ (reference sequence). V lost 9 bases and J lost 0, with 9 bases in between. The length of the CDR3 is 13 residues. The CDR3 coding sequence is TGTGCCAGAGGCGGGCCCTCCTACAATGAGCAGTTCTTC. It specifies CARGGPSYNEQFF. Combining the CDR3 with reference TRBV7-9 and TRBJ2-1 gives the whole variable domain DTGVSQNPRHKITKRGQNVTFRCDPISEHNRLYWYRQTLGQGPEFLTYFQNEAQLEKSRLLSDRFSAERPKGSFSTLEIQRTEQGDSAMYLCARGGPSYNEQFFGPGTRLTVL.

This rearrangement joins TRBV7-2 to TRBJ2-3; D is unclear. CDR3 length equals 14 residues. Germline V gene lookup returns CDR1 SGHTA and CDR2 FQGNSA. V was pared by 2 bases and J by 2 bases, with 8 bases between. The CDR3 is CASSLLGFTDTQYF. The CDR3 DNA reads as TGTGCCAGCAGCTTATTGGGCTTCACAGATACGCAGTATTTT.

The J gene is TRBJ2-7, the V gene TRBV10-3; D possibly corresponds to TRBD1 (6 bases). Trimming took 4 bases from V and 1 from J, leaving 20 bases between them. The length of the CDR3 is 17 residues. Germline CDR1 ENHRY, CDR2 SYGVKD. CDR3 in amino acids: CAISGGLGSVYSYEQYF. The CDR3, as DNA: TGTGCCATCAGTGGGGGGCTGGGTAGCGTATATTCCTACGAGCAGTACTTC.

The chain uses TRBV11-2 and TRBJ2-7, with unresolved D. V gave up 4 bases and J gave up 1 base, with 5 bases separating them. CDR1 and CDR2 from the germline V gene are SGHAT and FQNNGV. The CDR3 has 12 residues. The CDR3 sequence is CASSSLSYEQYF. The CDR3 region has the DNA TGTGCCAGCAGCTCATTGTCCTACGAGCAGTACTTC.

This clone was seen a handful of times. V and J are TRBV28 and TRBJ2-2; 7 nucleotides agree with TRBD2. CDR1 and CDR2 from the germline V gene are MDHEN and SYDVKM. The trim removed 3 bases at V and 5 bases at J, leaving 6 bases unmatched. The CDR3 is 15 residues long. The CDR3 DNA reads as TGTGCCAGCAGTTTTTCGACTAGCCTAACCGGGGAGCTGTTTTTT. It codes for CASSFSTSLTGELFF.

This chain links TRBV13 with TRBJ2-7, with 8 bases matching TRBD1. The V gene end was trimmed by 5 bases and the J gene end by 0 bases; junction bases not matched to a gene: 9. This CDR3 has 16 residues. The germline V gene has CDR1 PRHDT and CDR2 FYEKMQ (reference sequence). The CDR3 region has the DNA TGTGCCAGCAGCCAAGGACAGGGCAGTAGCTCCTACGAGCAGTACTTC. It specifies CASSQGQGSSSYEQYF.

This clone has a handful of counts. This rearrangement joins TRBV5-1 to TRBJ2-7, with D unclear. This CDR3 has 11 residues. Trimming removed 4 bases at V and 5 bases at J, with 7 bases between. CDR1 SGHRS and CDR2 YFSETQ come from the germline V gene. The CDR3 DNA sequence: TGCGCCAGCAGCGACATGGACGAGCAGTACTTC. As protein: CASSDMDEQYF.